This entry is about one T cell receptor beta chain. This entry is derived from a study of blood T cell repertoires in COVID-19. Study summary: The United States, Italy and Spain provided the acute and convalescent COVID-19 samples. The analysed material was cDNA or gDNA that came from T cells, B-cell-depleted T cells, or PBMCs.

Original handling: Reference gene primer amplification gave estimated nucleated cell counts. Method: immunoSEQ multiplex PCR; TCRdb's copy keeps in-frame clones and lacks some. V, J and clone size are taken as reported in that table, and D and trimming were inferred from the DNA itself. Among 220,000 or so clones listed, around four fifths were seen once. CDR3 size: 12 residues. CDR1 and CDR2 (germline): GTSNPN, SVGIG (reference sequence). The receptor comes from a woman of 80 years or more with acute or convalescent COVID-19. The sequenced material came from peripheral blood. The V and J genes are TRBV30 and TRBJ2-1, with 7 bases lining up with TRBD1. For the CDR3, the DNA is TGTGCACAAGGGGGCTTAGGGAATGAGCAGTTCTTC. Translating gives CAQGGLGNEQFF.